This is a list of T cell receptor beta chains from one sample in a study of CD8 T cells in Susac syndrome. TCRdb called the immunoSEQ multiplex PCR reads again in MiXCR, with one record for every CDR3 protein. The sample gives a few hundred thousand distinct CDR3 sequences, 80% to 95% of which show up once; roughly 0.13% is in the top ten. The sample taken for sequencing was CD8+ T cells from PBMCs. These receptors all come from a human donor with multiple sclerosis. The CDR3 runs from the conserved cysteine through the conserved F or W. D genes are given only for firm matches. The size field is filled for only some rows; it gives once, few, many or a size class.

TRBJ2-1,.,TRBV12-5,.,TGTGCTAGTGGTCCTCCAGGGCCCCCTTTATACAATGAGCAGTTCTTC,CASGPPGPPLYNEQFF
TRBJ2-5,.,TRBV5-6,.,TGTGCCAGCAGCCCGGACAGGAGGGATGGAGAGACCCAGTACTTC,CASSPDRRDGETQYF
TRBJ2-5,.,TRBV13,TRBD2,TGTGCCAGCAGTACTAGCGGGAGGGGGCAAGAGACCCAGTACTTC,CASSTSGRGQETQYF
TRBJ2-2,.,TRBV7-9,.,TGTGCCAGCAGCTTATCAGGGAACACCGGGGAGCTGTTTTTT,CASSLSGNTGELFF
TRBJ1-2,.,TRBV30,.,TGTGCCTGGGACCAGGGTATATATGGCTACACCTTC,CAWDQGIYGYTF
TRBJ2-6,once,TRBV13,.,TGTGCCAGCAGCTTATCTACGGGTTCGACCTCTGGGGCCAACGTCCTGACTTTC,CASSLSTGSTSGANVLTF
TRBJ1-1,once,TRBV9,.,TGTGCCAGCAGCGCCACTTCAGCCACTGAAGCTTTCTTT,CASSATSATEAFF
TRBJ2-3,.,TRBV10-3,TRBD2,TGTGCCACCGATAAGCGGGAGGGACCGCTGGATACGCAGTATTTT,CATDKREGPLDTQYF
TRBJ2-3,once,TRBV30,TRBD2,TGTGCCTGGAGTCTTCTGGGCAGTAGCGGGGTAGCAGATACGCAGTATTTT,CAWSLLGSSGVADTQYF
TRBJ2-7,.,TRBV11-2,.,TGTGCCAGCAGCCCACTAAGTTTCGGGTTCGAGTACGAGCAGTACTTC,CASSPLSFGFEYEQYF
TRBJ2-7,once,TRBV4-1,.,TGCGCCAGCAGCCAAGCGTATCAGGGGAAGAGCGAGCAGTACTTC,CASSQAYQGKSEQYF
TRBJ2-3,once,TRBV30,.,TGTGCCTGGAGTCAGGGAGGCCGCACAGATACGCAGTATTTT,CAWSQGGRTDTQYF
TRBJ2-7,.,TRBV10-3,.,TGTGCCCCCGCACCCTACGAGCAGTACTTC,CAPAPYEQYF
TRBJ1-4,few,TRBV12-3/TRBV12-4,.,TGTGCCAGCAGAGGGACCGGGGATGAAAAACTGTTTTTT,CASRGTGDEKLFF
TRBJ2-1,.,TRBV7-3,TRBD1,TGTGCCAGCAGCTCGTTGACAGGGGGCTCCTACAATGAGCAGTTCTTC,CASSSLTGGSYNEQFF
TRBJ2-1,once,TRBV7-8,TRBD1,TGTGCCAGCAGCCTTTGGACAGGGGCTAATAATGAGCAGTTCTTC,CASSLWTGANNEQFF
TRBJ2-2,.,TRBV12-3/TRBV12-4,TRBD1,TGTGCCAGCACTACCCCCGGGACAGGGAAAGCCGGGGAGCTGTTTTTT,CASTTPGTGKAGELFF
TRBJ1-1,.,TRBV12-3/TRBV12-4,.,TGTGCCAGCAGTCCGGGGGTTGAAGCTTTCTTT,CASSPGVEAFF
TRBJ2-5,.,TRBV29-1,.,TGCAGCGTTGTGGGGGGGGCCTTAGGAGAGACCCAGTACTTC,CSVVGGALGETQYF
TRBJ2-3,.,TRBV19,.,TGTGCCAGTAGTGAGGGATCGGCGCGAGATACGCAGTATTTT,CASSEGSARDTQYF
TRBJ2-1,.,TRBV6-5,TRBD1,TGTGCCAGCAGTCCGGGACAGGGGTCCAATGAGCAGTTCTTC,CASSPGQGSNEQFF
TRBJ2-6,.,TRBV4-1,.,TGCGCCAGCAGCCAATCCGGCGGATGGTTCATAGCTCCCTCTGGGGCCAACGTCCTGACTTTC,CASSQSGGWFIAPSGANVLTF
TRBJ2-5,.,TRBV5-4,TRBD2,TGTGCCAGCAGCTTGTCGGGACTATCCCAAGAGACCCAGTACTTC,CASSLSGLSQETQYF
TRBJ1-1,.,TRBV3-1,TRBD1,TGTGCCAGCAGCCAAGGCAGGGGGGAAGCTTTCTTT,CASSQGRGEAFF
TRBJ1-1,.,TRBV23-1,.,TGCGCCAGCAGCCCGTACAGCGGCACTGAAGCTTTCTTT,CASSPYSGTEAFF
TRBJ2-1,.,TRBV27,TRBD2,TGTGCCAGCAGTCTCACTAGCGGGGGCTCCTACAATGAGCAGTTCTTC,CASSLTSGGSYNEQFF
TRBJ1-4,.,TRBV7-9,TRBD1,TGTGCCAGCAGCTTACCCCGGGACAGGGGGCTTAAAACTAATGAAAAACTGTTTTTT,CASSLPRDRGLKTNEKLFF
TRBJ1-2,.,TRBV7-9,.,TGTGCCAGCAGCTTAGAGTATAGAGGATCGGATGGCTACACCTTC,CASSLEYRGSDGYTF
TRBJ2-3,.,TRBV20-1,.,TGCAGTGCTAGAGAGTTTGAGGCTAAGGAGACAGATACGCAGTATTTT,CSAREFEAKETDTQYF
TRBJ1-5,.,TRBV19,.,TGTGCCAGTAGTATATACACAGGAGAGGGGCAGCCCCAGCATTTT,CASSIYTGEGQPQHF
TRBJ2-7,once,TRBV27,TRBD1,TGTGCCAGCAGTTTAGCCCGGACAGGCGTCTCCGAGCAGTACTTC,CASSLARTGVSEQYF
TRBJ2-1,.,TRBV9,.,TGTGCCAGCAGCGTAGTAGGCAGCTCCTACAATGAGCAGTTCTTC,CASSVVGSSYNEQFF
TRBJ2-3,.,TRBV25-1,.,TGTGCCAGCAGTGAACGGGGGTCCGCAGATACGCAGTATTTT,CASSERGSADTQYF
TRBJ1-4,.,TRBV7-9,.,TGTGCCAGCAGCCTCTCAGCGGGAAATGAAAAACTGTTTTTT,CASSLSAGNEKLFF
TRBJ2-3,.,TRBV12-3/TRBV12-4,.,TGTGCCAGCAGTTCCCTCGGGCTAGCGCTAAGCACAGATACGCAGTATTTT,CASSSLGLALSTDTQYF
TRBJ1-4,.,TRBV9,TRBD1,TGTGCCAGCAGCGCGCGACAGGGCTTTAATGAAAAACTGTTTTTT,CASSARQGFNEKLFF
TRBJ2-1,.,TRBV4-3,TRBD1,TGCGCCAGCAGCCTTCTCGTTGGGGGACAGGGCATCGATGAGCAGTTCTTC,CASSLLVGGQGIDEQFF
TRBJ1-3,few,TRBV7-9,.,TGTGCCAGCCGGGACAACTCTGGAAACACCATATATTTT,CASRDNSGNTIYF
TRBJ2-2,.,TRBV9,TRBD2,TGTGCCAGCAGCTCACCTAGCGGGAGACCGAACACCGGGGAGCTGTTTTTT,CASSSPSGRPNTGELFF
TRBJ2-1,.,TRBV29-1,TRBD1,TGCAGCGTTGAATACCGGAACAGGGGTCTATACAATGAGCAGTTCTTC,CSVEYRNRGLYNEQFF
TRBJ2-3,.,TRBV7-9,.,TGTGCCAGCAGCTCCCCTAGGGGATTAGATACGCAGTATTTT,CASSSPRGLDTQYF
TRBJ1-4,.,TRBV5-1,.,TGCGCCAGCAGCTTGTGGGCCAGACTGGGGGCAACTAATGAAAAACTGTTTTTT,CASSLWARLGATNEKLFF
TRBJ1-6,.,TRBV18,.,TGTGCCAGCTCATCGGGACCCACCTGGCCCCTCCACTTT,CASSSGPTWPLHF
TRBJ2-5,.,TRBV20-1,TRBD2,TGCAGTGCTGGGCGGGGGGGCCCCCCGTCGGAGACCCAGTACTTC,CSAGRGGPPSETQYF
TRBJ1-5,.,TRBV3-1,TRBD1,TGTGCCAGCAGCCTCGGACAGGGGATCAATCAGCCCCAGCATTTT,CASSLGQGINQPQHF
TRBJ2-7,.,TRBV21-1,.,TGTGCCAGCAGCAAAGAGATCGGGCTAGCGAGGTCCTACGAGCAGTACTTC,CASSKEIGLARSYEQYF
TRBJ2-1,.,TRBV30,.,TGTGCCTGGAGTGATGGGATCTCCTACAATGAGCAGTTCTTC,CAWSDGISYNEQFF
TRBJ2-7,.,TRBV7-2,TRBD2,TGTGCCAGCAGCGAGCGGGGAGGAATCTACGAGCAGTACTTC,CASSERGGIYEQYF
TRBJ2-5,.,TRBV27,TRBD2,TGTGCCAGCAGTTTACGGTTAGCGGGGTCTGGAGAGACCCAGTACTTC,CASSLRLAGSGETQYF
TRBJ1-2,once,TRBV13,.,TGTGCCAGCAGCTTAGTGGCGAGCGGCTACACCTTC,CASSLVASGYTF
TRBJ2-7,.,TRBV9,.,TGTGCCAGCAACAGCCCGGGGTCAAACGACGAGCAGTACTTC,CASNSPGSNDEQYF
TRBJ2-1,.,TRBV5-4,.,TGTGCCAGCAGCTCCCCGACTAGAAGGTCCTACAATGAGCAGTTCTTC,CASSSPTRRSYNEQFF
TRBJ2-1,.,TRBV13,TRBD2,TGTGCCAGCAGCTTGACTAGCATAAATGAGCAGTTCTTC,CASSLTSINEQFF
TRBJ1-1,.,TRBV25-1,.,TGTGCCAGCAGTGAGCCTTCGGGCCTCTCGGCCAGTGAAGCTTTCTTT,CASSEPSGLSASEAFF
TRBJ2-3,few,TRBV20-1,.,TGCAGTGCTAGGGTACTTGCTAACACAGATACGCAGTATTTT,CSARVLANTDTQYF
TRBJ2-1,.,TRBV9,.,TGTGCCAGCAGCGTAGATGGGGCGGATGAGCAGTTCTTC,CASSVDGADEQFF
TRBJ1-1,.,TRBV9,.,TGTGCCAGCAGCGTAGCAGACACCTCGAACACTGAAGCTTTCTTT,CASSVADTSNTEAFF
TRBJ1-5,.,TRBV7-8,.,TGTGCCAGCAGCTTAGCGCGGGTCCTAGATCAGCCCCAGCATTTT,CASSLARVLDQPQHF